A single T cell receptor beta chain is shown here with its context. Its cognate antigen is unknown. These data come from a study of cytomegalovirus exposure and HLA in healthy donors. Whole-study results and caveats: It was found in a later analysis that first-cohort TCR clusters tended to co-occur in the 90 to 150 validation repertoires.

This CDR3 spans 15 amino acids. Looked up from germline, CDR1 is SGHRS and CDR2 is YFSETQ. V shed 0 bases and J shed 4 bases, with 13 bases lying between them. The data were produced by immunoSEQ multiplex PCR, yet TCRdb's version contains in-frame clones alone and is incomplete. The table lists about 240,000 clones, around 86% of them singletons. This chain connects TRBV5-1 to TRBJ1-2; tentative D call: TRBD1 (5 bases). This TCR was recovered from a young woman in good health and CMV-seropositive. Source material: PBMCs. The CDR3 nucleotides are TGCGCCAGCAGCTTGGAATCAGGAAGGGGCTATGGCTACACCTTC. This encodes CASSLESGRGYGYTF. Together with reference TRBV5-1 and TRBJ1-2, the CDR3 gives the full variable domain: KAGVTQTPRYLIKTRGQQVTLSCSPISGHRSVSWYQQTPGQGLQFLFEYFSETQRNKGNFPGRFSGRQFSNSRSEMNVSTLELGDSALYLCASSLESGRGYGYTFGSGTRLTVV.